This T cell receptor (beta chain) was identified during a study of T cell responses to AZD1222 COVID-19 vaccine. In the study overall: Pooled together were second doses at about 4 or about 12 weeks. General observations from the study: Two AZD1222 administrations were followed by greater Spike-specific TCR breadth and depth. The study sampled repertoires only after the peak T cell response.

About this clone: The antigen remains undetermined.

The germline V gene has CDR1 LNHDA and CDR2 SQIVND (reference sequence). Unmatched junction bases numbered 4, after V lost 3 bases and J lost 4 bases. This CDR3 is built from 14 residues. This table comes from immunoSEQ multiplex PCR, and its TCRdb copy is limited to in-frame clones, with some not included. The profile shows some 150,000 clones, 92% of them singletons. The sequence was obtained from an adult in good health. Sequenced here: peripheral blood, sampled on day 0 of AZD1222 vaccination. The chain is built from TRBV19 and TRBJ1-1, with 8 bases that match TRBD1. The CDR3 DNA sequence: TGTGCCAGTAGTATCCAGGGGGCGCCCACTGAAGCTTTCTTT. This gives the protein CASSIQGAPTEAFF.